This entry describes one T cell receptor (beta chain). Its antigen is undetermined. The data derive from a study of cytomegalovirus exposure and HLA in healthy donors. Study-level findings and limits: Another analysis was done later, and it associated around 16,000 TCR beta sequences with HLA alleles at 0.05 false discovery rate. An analysis done earlier found most TCR beta V segments productive about 90% or about 30% of the time. Confirmation was obtained in vitro that a few CMV-associated chains are specific for CMV antigens. The classifier reportedly diagnosed cytomegalovirus status with high sensitivity and specificity.

V was pared by 7 bases and J by 7 bases, with 26 bases between. CDR1 is SNHLY, CDR2 FYNNEI, per germline. The CDR3 runs 16 residues. PCR primers comprised 60 Vbeta and 13 Jbeta primers. The assay was immunoSEQ multiplex PCR, and TCRdb's table has in-frame clones only and misses some. The sample includes 200,000 to 250,000 clones, 77% of them seen just once. The chain combines TRBV2 with TRBJ2-7, with D possibly matching TRBD2 (6 bases). Sequenced: PBMCs. This TCR derives from a woman aged 55-70 years in good health and CMV-seropositive. The CDR3 sequence is CASTPQWRASRGEQYF. The CDR3 DNA sequence: TGTGCCAGCACCCCTCAATGGAGGGCTTCTCGGGGGGAGCAGTACTTC.